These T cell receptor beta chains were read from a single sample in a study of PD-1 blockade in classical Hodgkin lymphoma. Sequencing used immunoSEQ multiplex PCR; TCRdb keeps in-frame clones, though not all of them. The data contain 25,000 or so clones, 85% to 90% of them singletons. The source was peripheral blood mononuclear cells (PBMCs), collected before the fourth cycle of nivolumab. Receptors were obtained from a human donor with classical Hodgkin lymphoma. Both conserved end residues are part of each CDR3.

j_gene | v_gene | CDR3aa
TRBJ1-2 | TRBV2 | CASSEARAARYGYTF
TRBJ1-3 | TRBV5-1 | CASSPNGPSGNTIYF
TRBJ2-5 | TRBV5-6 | CASSLGGGEETQYF
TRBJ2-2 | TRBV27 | CARGGSPEELFF
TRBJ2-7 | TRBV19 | CASSIRASGGIYEQYF
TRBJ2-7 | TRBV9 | CASSAQLAPLRTYEQYF
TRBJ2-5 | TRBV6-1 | CASAGWYQETQYF
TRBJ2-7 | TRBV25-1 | CASKNRGYEQYF
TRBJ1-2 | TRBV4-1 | CASSQPTGTNGYTF
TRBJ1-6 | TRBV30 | CAWRGTGYNSPLHF
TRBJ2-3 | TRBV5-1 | CASSLDHSTDTQYF
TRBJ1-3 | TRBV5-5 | CASSLGPLAAGNTIYF
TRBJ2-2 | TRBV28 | CASSPGTGGFAELFF
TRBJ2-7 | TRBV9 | CASSGLSSYEQYF
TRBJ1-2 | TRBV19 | CASSIGLTRLNYGYTF
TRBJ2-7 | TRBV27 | CASSYIGEQYF
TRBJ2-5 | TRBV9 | CASSVATSFQTQYF
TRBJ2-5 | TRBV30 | CAWSVMGIETQYF
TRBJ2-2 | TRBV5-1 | CASSSGLATGELFF
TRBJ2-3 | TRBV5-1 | CASSFGGRAEDTQYF
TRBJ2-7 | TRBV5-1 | CASSLGQASGTSDYRLDF
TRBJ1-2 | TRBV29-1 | CSGSTGGNYGYTF
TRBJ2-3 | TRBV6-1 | CASSEGPGNTQYF
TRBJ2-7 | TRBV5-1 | CASSLIGAGGSYEQYF
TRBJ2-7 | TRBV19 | CASNKISYEQYF
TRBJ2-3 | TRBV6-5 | CASMELDTQYF
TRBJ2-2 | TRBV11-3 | CASSLVQGTGELFF
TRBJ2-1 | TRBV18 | CASSPRGRNEQFF
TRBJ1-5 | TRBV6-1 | CASSEPGYSNQPQHF
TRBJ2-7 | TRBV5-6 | CASSLPDSYEQYF
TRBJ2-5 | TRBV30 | CAWNSNQEAQYF
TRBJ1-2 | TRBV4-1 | CASSQARVGGYTF